This TCR beta chain was recorded in a study of Ad26.COV2.S vaccination and SARS-CoV-2 variants. Study-wide background: The authors gave Ad26.COV2.S intramuscularly, either once or twice 56 days apart. General study findings and limits: Placebo recipients showed lower spike-specific TCR breadth than vaccinees. There was reportedly substantial breadth in spike-specific CD8+ and CD4+ T cell responses after vaccination.

The germline gives CDR1 LNHDA, CDR2 SQIVND (reference sequence). There are 15 residues in the CDR3. V was clipped by 2 bases and J by 0 bases, with 7 bases between them. The protocol was immunoSEQ multiplex PCR, while the TCRdb copy is restricted to in-frame clones and leaves out a portion. The sample records about 350,000 clones, more than 85% being singletons. As for this clone: Its antigen is undetermined.

Indicated treatment: approximately 18 received Ad26.COV2.S at low or high dose, single or two shots; a few received placebo; per-sample allocation not given. Samples analyzed were those drawn on day 63 after the first vaccine or placebo injection. Vaccination used an Ad26 vector expressing Wuhan-strain SARS-CoV-2 spike. The sample was peripheral blood, taken in a trial of Ad26.COV2.S vaccine versus placebo. The genes are TRBV19 and TRBJ2-2; D remains ambiguous. The TCR was taken from a person aged 18-65 years who received the Ad26.COV2.S COVID-19 vaccine or a placebo. DNA for the CDR3: TGTGCCAGTAGTATATTAAATACGAACACCGGGGAGCTGTTTTTT. It codes for CASSILNTNTGELFF.